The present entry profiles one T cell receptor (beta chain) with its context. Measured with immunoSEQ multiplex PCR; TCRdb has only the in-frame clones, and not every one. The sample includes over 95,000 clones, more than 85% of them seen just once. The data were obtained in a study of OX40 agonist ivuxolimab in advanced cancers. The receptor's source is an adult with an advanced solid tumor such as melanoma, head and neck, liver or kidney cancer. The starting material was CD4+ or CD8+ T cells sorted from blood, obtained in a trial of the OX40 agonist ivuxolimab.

The CDR3 region has the DNA TGTGCCAGCAGTCGTCAGGGGAGCAATCAGCCCCAGCATTTT. Amino acid sequence: CASSRQGSNQPQHF. V is TRBV2 and J is TRBJ1-5, with a weak D call TRBD1 (6 bases). The V end lost 5 bases, the J end lost 1 base, and 9 bases lay between the germline ends. The CDR3 is made up of 14 amino acids. Germline lookup yields CDR1 SNHLY and CDR2 FYNNEI. The full variable domain, with the rest looked up from reference TRBV2 and TRBJ1-5, is EPEVTQTPSHQVTQMGQEVILRCVPISNHLYFYWYRQILGQKVEFLVSFYNNEISEKSEIFDDQFSVERPDGSNFTLKIRSTKLEDSAMYFCASSRQGSNQPQHFGDGTRLSIL.